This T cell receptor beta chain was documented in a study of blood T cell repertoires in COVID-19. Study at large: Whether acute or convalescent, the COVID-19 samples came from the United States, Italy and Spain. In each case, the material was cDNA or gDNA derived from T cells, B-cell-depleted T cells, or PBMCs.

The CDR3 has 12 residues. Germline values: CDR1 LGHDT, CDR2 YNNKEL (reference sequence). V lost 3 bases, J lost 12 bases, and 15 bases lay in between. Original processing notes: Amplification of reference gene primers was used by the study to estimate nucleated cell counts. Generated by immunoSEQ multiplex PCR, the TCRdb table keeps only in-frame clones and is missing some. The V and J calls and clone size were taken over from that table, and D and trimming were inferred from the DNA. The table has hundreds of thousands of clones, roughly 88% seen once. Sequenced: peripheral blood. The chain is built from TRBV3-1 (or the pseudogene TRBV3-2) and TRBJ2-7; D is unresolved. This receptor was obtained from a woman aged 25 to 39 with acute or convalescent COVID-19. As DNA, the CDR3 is TGTGCCAGCAGCCATGTCGCCGGTACCGCGTACTTC. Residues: CASSHVAGTAYF.